Each of the 10 T cell receptor beta chains below was sequenced from the same sample in a study of shared clonotypes between healthy human individuals. Terminally differentiated effector memory CD45RA+ cells were excluded by CCR7 positive selection of CD45RO-negative cells. Sequenced by immunoSEQ multiplex PCR; TCRdb stores in-frame clones only, minus some. The data show millions of clones, under 95% seen once. The specimen was naive CD8+ T cells from PBMCs. The source is a man aged 18 to 29 in good health. Some clones in this sample may be carry-over from other donors' samples.

The genes are TRBV11-2 and TRBJ2-7; a possible D gene is TRBD2 (6 bases). Trimming cost V 3 bases and J 5 bases, with 8 bases left between them. Germline V gene lookup returns CDR1 SGHAT and CDR2 FQNNGV. This CDR3 region has 12 residues. This CDR3 is CASSFGGDEQYF. In DNA, the CDR3 is TGTGCCAGCAGCTTCGGAGGGGACGAGCAGTACTTC. Using reference TRBV11-2 and TRBJ2-7 for the parts outside the CDR3, the full variable domain is EAGVAQSPRYKIIEKRQSVAFWCNPISGHATLYWYQQILGQGPKLLIQFQNNGVVDDSQLPKDRFSAERLKGVDSTLKIQPAKLEDSAVYLCASSFGGDEQYFGPGTRLTVT.

This rearrangement joins TRBV6-1 to TRBJ2-7; 8 nucleotides match TRBD2. The CDR3 totals 12 residues. V was pared by 4 bases and J by 7 bases, with 3 bases of the junction left unmatched. Germline V lookup: CDR1 MNHNS, CDR2 SASEGT. The chain's CDR3 is CASSVGGVEQYF. In DNA, the CDR3 is TGTGCCAGCAGTGTCGGGGGGGTTGAGCAGTACTTC.

The rearrangement links TRBV9 to TRBJ1-5; the D gene is possibly TRBD1 (5 bases). Between the trimmed V and J ends, which lost 0 bases and 4 bases, there was a span of 11 bases. The CDR3 is made up of 15 amino acids. Germline CDR1 and CDR2: SGDLS and YYNGEE. CDR3 sequence (DNA): TGTGCCAGCAGCGTAGGGGACGGCTTAAATCAGCCCCAGCATTTT. It encodes CASSVGDGLNQPQHF.

This chain uses TRBV30 with TRBJ2-1; TRBD2 might be the D (7 bases). The ends were cut back, 1 base at V and 0 bases at J, with 16 bases in the middle. From germline, CDR1 is GTSNPN and CDR2 SVGIG (reference sequence). The CDR3 totals 17 residues. CDR3 protein: CAWSAGARTSSYNEQFF. In DNA, the CDR3 is TGTGCCTGGAGTGCGGGGGCCCGGACTAGCTCCTACAATGAGCAGTTCTTC.

The chain couples TRBV28 to TRBJ2-2; no firm D call. V dropped 10 bases and J dropped 7 bases, with 19 bases sitting between them. In germline, CDR1 is MDHEN, CDR2 SYDVKM. CDR3 length: 14 residues. The DNA for the CDR3 is TGTGCCACAACTGTGCAGGTGTACGGCGGGGAGCTGTTTTTT. Encoded protein: CATTVQVYGGELFF. Full variable domain (remainder filled in from reference TRBV28 and TRBJ2-2): DVKVTQSSRYLVKRTGEKVFLECVQDMDHENMFWYRQDPGLGLRLIYFSYDVKMKEKGDIPEGYSVSREKKERFSLILESASTNQTSMYLCATTVQVYGGELFFGEGSRLTVL.

The rearrangement joins TRBV5-5 to TRBJ2-1; 7 bases match TRBD2. Germline lookup yields CDR1 SGHKS and CDR2 YYEKEE (reference sequence). This CDR3 contains 17 residues. The junction had 19 bases not matched to a gene; V was cut back by 4 bases and J by 9 bases. The CDR3 coding sequence is TGTGCCAGCAGCGAAAGGGCTACGCGGGAGTGGATGGGTGAGCAGTTCTTC. Its protein is CASSERATREWMGEQFF.

Turning to this clone: The sample has other DNA sequences that encode this CDR3 too. The V and J genes are TRBV29-1 and TRBJ1-2; D remains unclear. The V end was cut by 6 bases, the J end by 8 bases, with 16 bases between. The CDR3 has 12 amino acids. Germline CDR1 is SQVTM and CDR2 is ANQGSEA. The CDR3 sequence is CSVPRGGRGYTF. The DNA for the CDR3 is TGCAGCGTCCCCCGAGGAGGGCGAGGCTACACCTTC.

V usage is TRBV5-1 and J usage is TRBJ2-3; 10 nucleotides align to TRBD1. The CDR3 sequence is 16 residues long. The ends lost 2 bases at V and 1 base at J; junction bases unmatched: 4. Germline loops: CDR1 SGHRS, CDR2 YFSETQ. The CDR3, as DNA: TGCGCCAGCAGCTTTTGGGGGACAGGGGGCACAGATACGCAGTATTTT. The encoded protein is CASSFWGTGGTDTQYF.

The V call is TRBV14, the J call TRBJ2-7; tentatively, D is TRBD1 (6 bases). Germline lookup yields CDR1 SGHDN and CDR2 FVKESK. V lost 4 bases and J 2 bases, leaving 18 bases between the germline ends. The CDR3 sequence is 16 residues long. CDR3 region: CASSPPGQLRTYEQYF. CDR3 DNA sequence: TGTGCCAGCAGCCCCCCGGGACAATTACGAACCTACGAGCAGTACTTC.

This rearrangement joins TRBV28 to TRBJ2-7; TRBD1 aligns across 7 bases. Germline V gives CDR1 MDHEN, CDR2 SYDVKM. This CDR3 is 14 amino acids long. Trimming at V came to 4 bases and at J to 2 bases, leaving 5 bases not matched to a gene. The CDR3 region has the DNA TGTGCCAGCAGTTCTCGGGACAGCGCCTACGAGCAGTACTTC. Translating gives CASSSRDSAYEQYF.